This T cell receptor (beta chain) is drawn from a study of spatial heterogeneity in lung cancer. For the study at large: TCR transcript abundance in tumor regions was strongly correlated with the T cell module score obtained from matched bulk RNA-seq.

Time point described: sample taken at primary tumor resection. The sequenced material consisted of unsorted whole RNA from tumor, nontumor lung or frozen PBMC. In TCRdb, the 5' RACE reads were re-called with MiXCR into one record per CDR3 protein. The sample gives around 13,000 distinct CDR3 sequences, 4% to 5.5% of which show up once; under 30% is in the top ten. At least ten counts were recorded for this clonotype. Its antigen is undetermined. This beta chain appears as a stray read in a library generated for alpha chains; its size is not informative. Study-wide results and caveats: Tumor T cell coverage was estimated at 5.5% to 7% for alpha and 13% for beta chains. Ubiquitous and regional expanded TCR counts mirrored ubiquitous and regional nonsynonymous mutation counts, respectively. Expanded alpha and beta TCR counts within tumors tracked tumor mutation counts.

The sample here was lung tumor tissue, taken at surgery. This clonotype originated in a male donor with early-stage non-small cell lung cancer.

CDR3 loop: CASSITSVGLYEQYF. DNA for the CDR3: TGTGCCAGTAGTATAACGTCCGTCGGGCTCTACGAGCAGTACTTC. V gene TRBV19 combines with J gene TRBJ2-7; D is uncertain. The germline gives CDR1 LNHDA, CDR2 SQIVND (reference sequence). V gave up 2 bases and J gave up 3 bases, with 14 bases separating them. The CDR3 totals 15 residues.